One sample yielded the 27 T cell receptor beta chains listed below, sequenced in a study of blood T cells in healthy people across ages. Next came a second PCR, run for about 6 to 12 cycles, which used a sample-barcoded 5' primer along with a J-beta primer mix. TCRdb fed the 5' RACE reads into MiXCR, producing one record per CDR3 protein. In the table there are under 800,000 distinct CDR3 sequences, roughly 21% of which are singletons. Sequenced input: blood. These receptors originate from a man between 65 and 85 years old in good health.

On this clonotype itself: The missing conserved phenylalanine or tryptophan at the end of this CDR3 makes a read error likely. This sequence joins TRBV20-1 and TRBJ2-1; 10 nucleotides align to TRBD2. The CDR3 is 14 amino acids. Losses at the gene ends were 6 bases for V and 7 bases for J; bases not matched to a gene: 9. CDR1 and CDR2 from the germline V gene are DFQATT and SNEGSKA (reference sequence). CDR3 DNA: TGCAGTGCGCCACTAGCGGGGCCCCAGAATGAGCAGTTCTCC. It specifies CSAPLAGPQNEQFS.

The rearrangement joins TRBV28 to TRBJ1-4; no clear D gene. Germline values: CDR1 MDHEN, CDR2 SYDVKM. V was clipped by 6 bases and J by 10 bases, with 9 bases between them. The CDR3 covers 11 residues. CDR3 coding DNA: TGTGCCAGCAGCCGTTCGGGAAAACTGTTTTTT. This codes for CASSRSGKLFF.

This clonotype has more than one count but fewer than ten. The rearrangement joins TRBV7-2 to TRBJ2-4; 9 positions match TRBD1. V lost 5 bases, J lost 7 bases, and 9 bases stayed unmatched. Germline CDR1 and CDR2: SGHTA and FQGNSA. CDR3 length equals 15 residues. In DNA form, the CDR3 reads TGTGCCAGCAGCGTGGGGGACAGGGAAGGGAACATTCAGTACTTC. Protein: CASSVGDREGNIQYF.

Notes on this clonotype: At one boundary the junction diverges from the germline segment, which might be a read error. The rearrangement links TRBV11-2 to TRBJ2-3; D call uncertain. The CDR3 has 13 amino acids. Germline V gene data show CDR1 as SGHAT and CDR2 as FQNNGV. The CDR3 protein is CASSLDRLDMQYF. DNA of the CDR3: TGTGCCAGCAGCTTAGACAGGCTAGATATGCAGTATTTT.

This clonotype occurred a few times. Here the CDR3 DNA reads TGTGCCAGCAGTTACTCGAACAGGGGAGGCGAGACCCAGTACTTC. This gives the protein CASSYSNRGGETQYF. This rearrangement joins TRBV6-6 to TRBJ2-5; the D gene is possibly TRBD1 (7 bases). Deletions cut 0 bases from V and 5 bases from J, with 13 bases between. Germline lookup yields CDR1 MNHNY and CDR2 SVGAGI (reference sequence). This CDR3 is built from 15 residues.

This clonotype turned up a few times. V usage is TRBV20-1 and J usage is TRBJ1-1; tentatively, D is TRBD1 (5 bases). The V and J ends lost 2 bases and 0 bases respectively, with 10 bases between them. Germline CDR1 DFQATT, CDR2 SNEGSKA (reference sequence). The CDR3 contains 14 residues. This CDR3 is CSARSGGVNTEAFF. In nucleotides, the CDR3 is TGCAGTGCTAGATCGGGGGGGGTGAACACTGAAGCTTTCTTT.

This sequence joins TRBV9 and TRBJ1-2, with a possible D match to TRBD1 (6 bases). Germline V CDR1 and CDR2: SGDLS, YYNGEE. This CDR3 spans 16 amino acids. Trimming pared 0 bases from V and 1 base from J, leaving 13 bases between. Here the CDR3 DNA reads TGTGCCAGCAGCGTAGAGGCGACAGGCCTTAACTATGGCTACACCTTC. As protein: CASSVEATGLNYGYTF. Full variable domain (rest looked up from reference TRBV9 and TRBJ1-2): DSGVTQTPKHLITATGQRVTLRCSPRSGDLSVYWYQQSLDQGLQFLIQYYNGEERAKGNILERFSAQQFPDLHSELNLSSLELGDSALYFCASSVEATGLNYGYTFGSGTRLTVV.

V usage is TRBV29-1 and J usage is TRBJ2-7; 10 bases are shared with TRBD2. CDR3 size: 14 residues. Unmatched junction bases numbered 6, after V lost 3 bases and J lost 4 bases. In germline, CDR1 is SQVTM, CDR2 ANQGSEA. The DNA for the CDR3 is TGCAGCGTTGACGGAGCGGGAGGGCCGTACGAGCAGTACTTC. Translating it yields CSVDGAGGPYEQYF.

The chain links TRBV27 to TRBJ2-7, with a possible D match to TRBD1 (6 bases). The germline CDR1 and CDR2 sequences are MNHEY and SMNVEV (reference sequence). V was cut by 5 bases and J by 0 bases, with 14 bases left in between. The CDR3 is made up of 15 amino acids. The DNA for the CDR3 is TGTGCCAGCAGTCCATCACAGGGCCTCTCCTACGAGCAGTACTTC. Translation gives CASSPSQGLSYEQYF.

The chain employs TRBV20-1 and TRBJ1-1; tentative D call: TRBD1 (5 bases). The germline CDR1 and CDR2 sequences are DFQATT and SNEGSKA (reference sequence). The CDR3 is made up of 12 amino acids. Trimming took 3 bases from V and 8 from J, leaving 13 bases between them. CDR3: CSARSGGAEAFF. The CDR3 nucleotides read TGCAGTGCTAGGTCGGGAGGGGCCGAAGCTTTCTTT.

This CDR3 reads CASSPTVSVTDTQYF. The CDR3 DNA reads TGTGCCAGCTCACCTACAGTGAGTGTCACAGATACGCAGTATTTT. This rearrangement joins TRBV18 to TRBJ2-3; D is unclear. The V and J ends lost 3 bases and 2 bases respectively, with 12 bases between them. This CDR3 spans 15 amino acids. CDR1 and CDR2 from the germline V gene are KGHSH and LQKENI. The full variable domain, its missing parts supplied by reference TRBV18 and TRBJ2-3, is NAGVMQNPRHLVRRRGQEARLRCSPMKGHSHVYWYRQLPEEGLKFMVYLQKENIIDESGMPKERFSAEFPKEGPSILRIQQVVRGDSAAYFCASSPTVSVTDTQYFGPGTRLTVL.

The genes are TRBV12-3 or TRBV12-4 and TRBJ2-5; no definite D call. The CDR3 contains 13 residues. The ends were cut back, 4 bases at V and 5 bases at J, with 11 bases in the middle. The CDR3 reads CASSWSARETQYF. DNA for the CDR3: TGTGCCAGCAGTTGGTCTGCCCGGGAGACCCAGTACTTC.

This clonotype was detected only a few times. The V and J genes are TRBV27 and TRBJ2-5; TRBD1 matches at 8 bases. The DNA end is a closer match to TRBJ2-1, so the J assignment may be wrong. CDR3 length equals 15 residues. CDR1 is MNHEY, CDR2 SMNVEV, per germline (reference sequence). As DNA, the CDR3 is TGTGCCAGCATGACCCTACGGACAGGGAACAATGAGCAGTTCTTC. It translates to CASMTLRTGNNEQFF.

This rearrangement joins TRBV6-6 to TRBJ1-3; 7 bases line up with TRBD1. Trimming removed 11 bases from V and 4 bases from J; junction bases left unmatched: 8. The CDR3 contains 13 residues. Germline CDR1 MNHNY, CDR2 SVGAGI (reference sequence). The CDR3 region has the DNA TGTGCCGCCACACAGGGGTACGGAAACACCATATATTTT. It encodes CAATQGYGNTIYF.

This clonotype was recorded a few times. The chain has TRBV7-9 and TRBJ1-4, with a weak D call TRBD1 (5 bases). The CDR3 is 15 residues long. The V gene lost 5 bases and the J gene lost 5 bases, with 15 bases spanning the gap. The germline V gene encodes CDR1 SEHNR and CDR2 FQNEAQ (reference sequence). CDR3 protein: CASSPPGRGNEKLFF. For the CDR3, the DNA is TGTGCCAGCAGCCCGCCGGGACGTGGGAATGAAAAACTGTTTTTT.

The table lists this clonotype with a count of one. V is TRBV5-1 and J is TRBJ1-2, with 8 bases identical to TRBD1. Trimming cost V 0 bases and J 0 bases; bases outside gene matches: 4. CDR1 is SGHRS and CDR2 is YFSETQ in the germline V gene. The CDR3 sequence is 16 residues long. For the CDR3, the DNA is TGCGCCAGCAGCTTGGCGGACAGGGAAACTAACTATGGCTACACCTTC. This gives the protein CASSLADRETNYGYTF.

The genes are TRBV10-3 and TRBJ2-3; D uncertain. Trimming took 4 bases from V and 2 from J, leaving 7 bases between them. Per the germline V gene, CDR1 is ENHRY and CDR2 is SYGVKD. The CDR3 consists of 13 residues. CDR3 in DNA: TGTGCCATCAGTGCCCCTCCCACAGATACGCAGTATTTT. The encoded protein is CAISAPPTDTQYF.

This clonotype has only a few counts. The chain couples TRBV12-3 or TRBV12-4 to TRBJ2-1; D may be TRBD2 (7 bases). The ends were cut back, 3 bases at V and 6 bases at J, with 18 bases in the middle. The CDR3 covers 16 residues. The CDR3, as DNA: TGTGCCAGCAGTTTGGGGACAAGCTGGGGGGGCAATGAGCAGTTCTTC. Translating it yields CASSLGTSWGGNEQFF.

This clonotype was seen only a few times. The chain links TRBV5-1 to TRBJ2-5; a possible D gene is TRBD2 (6 bases). With 5 bases removed from V and 4 bases from J, the gap between germline ends came to 18 bases. There are 15 residues in the CDR3. CDR1 SGHRS and CDR2 YFSETQ come from the germline V gene. The CDR3 region has the DNA TGCGCCAGCAGGTGGGTCGCGGGACCTAGAGAGACCCAGTACTTC. Its protein product is CASRWVAGPRETQYF.

The chain joins TRBV20-1 to TRBJ2-1, with 7 nucleotides matching TRBD2. With 2 bases clipped from V and 2 bases from J, the junction kept 3 bases outside the gene matches. Germline V gene sequence: CDR1 DFQATT, CDR2 SNEGSKA (reference sequence). The length of the CDR3 is 14 residues. The CDR3 loop is CSARPSGPYNEQFF. The DNA of the CDR3 is TGCAGTGCTAGACCTAGCGGACCCTACAATGAGCAGTTCTTC.

The chain joins TRBV3-1 to TRBJ2-1, with D maybe TRBD1 (6 bases). This CDR3 has 14 amino acids. CDR1 and CDR2 from the germline V gene are LGHDT and YNNKEL (reference sequence). V lost 3 bases, J lost 6 bases, and 12 bases lay in between. The CDR3 bases are TGTGCCAGCAGCCAGGGTGTGACAGGCAATGAGCAGTTCTTC. It specifies CASSQGVTGNEQFF.

J is TRBJ2-3 and V is TRBV30, with D possibly called TRBD1 or TRBD2 (6 bases each). The CDR3 sequence is 14 residues long. Trimming left V 5 bases short and J 1 base short, with 13 bases between. Per germline, CDR1 GTSNPN and CDR2 SVGIG (reference sequence). The CDR3 loop reads CAWEGGTGTDTQYF. The CDR3 DNA is TGTGCCTGGGAGGGGGGAACGGGCACAGATACGCAGTATTTT.

This CDR3 is CASSQNGGRVVETQYF. The CDR3 DNA reads TGTGCCAGCAGCCAAAACGGAGGGCGAGTTGTGGAGACCCAGTACTTC. The chain is built from TRBV9 and TRBJ2-5; the D gene is possibly TRBD2 (6 bases). The V and J ends lost 4 bases and 5 bases respectively, with 21 bases between them. This CDR3 is 16 amino acids long. Germline V gives CDR1 SGDLS, CDR2 YYNGEE.

This clonotype was counted a few times. The chain links TRBV15 to TRBJ2-1, with no clear D. V gave up 0 bases and J gave up 6 bases, with 9 bases separating them. The CDR3 totals 14 residues. Germline assignment: CDR1 LNHNV and CDR2 YYDKDF (reference sequence). The CDR3 sequence: CATSRDPTSNEQFF. The CDR3, as DNA: TGTGCCACCAGCAGAGATCCCACGAGCAATGAGCAGTTCTTC.

This sequence joins TRBV7-8 and TRBJ1-1; no clear D gene. Per germline, CDR1 SGHVS and CDR2 FQNEAQ. V gave up 11 bases and J gave up 1 base, with 11 bases separating them. CDR3 length: 12 amino acids. The CDR3 DNA follows: TGTGCCCTGGGTGGGCGGAACACTGAAGCTTTCTTT. Protein sequence: CALGGRNTEAFF.

The chain has TRBV6-2 or TRBV6-3 and TRBJ2-5; 7 positions match TRBD2. This CDR3 has 15 amino acids. Germline V gene sequence: CDR1 MNHEY, CDR2 SVGEGT. Trimming removed 2 bases from V and 1 base from J; junction bases left unmatched: 4. The CDR3 DNA sequence: TGTGCCAGCAGTTACATTCTAGCGGCCCAAGAGACCCAGTACTTC. It encodes CASSYILAAQETQYF.

This sequence joins TRBV6-1 and TRBJ2-7, with D maybe TRBD2 (5 bases). V lost 8 bases and J 3 bases, leaving 11 bases between the germline ends. The V gene's germline CDR1 is MNHNS and CDR2 SASEGT. The CDR3 spans 12 residues. As DNA, the CDR3 is TGTGCCAGCGGGCGAGCGGTCTACGAGCAGTACTTC. Its translation is CASGRAVYEQYF.